These 12 T cell receptor beta chains originate from one sample sequenced in a study of Graves' ophthalmopathy and Graves' hyperthyroidism (dated by TCRdb to between 2018 and 2020). Instrument on record: Illumina HiSeq 2000. For repertoire sequencing, the TCR beta CDR3 regions were amplified from RNA transcripts. HTBI primers and the Qiagen OneStep RT-PCR kit were used in a first-round RT-PCR, which was followed by a second-round multiplex PCR, size selection and purification. The raw public reads went through TCRdb reprocessing: fastp at Q25, MiXCR clone calling, in-frame beta chains kept. CDR3 protein duplicates are merged, each entry listing the most common genes and DNA. The sample table shows about 740,000 distinct CDR3 sequences, and roughly 41% are seen once. Roughly 46% of the sample is held by the ten biggest clonotypes. Sequenced sample: peripheral blood. The receptor source for this set is an adult man with Graves' ophthalmopathy.

For this clonotype: Because it lacks the conserved phenylalanine or tryptophan at the end, this CDR3 is likely a read error. V gene TRBV19 combines with J gene TRBJ1-2, with D uncertain. Germline V gene data show CDR1 as LNHDA and CDR2 as SQIVND (reference sequence). The CDR3 runs to 12 residues. The V gene lost 10 bases and the J gene lost 4 bases, with 13 bases spanning the gap. The CDR3 coding sequence is TGTGCCACCTCGGATCGGGGCTATGGCTACACCTTA. This encodes CATSDRGYGYTL.

Turning to this clonotype: A read error is possible here, since a much larger clone lies one base away. The rearrangement joins TRBV2 to TRBJ2-7; D may be TRBD1 or TRBD2 (6 bases each). The CDR3 has 14 residues. Germline CDR1 reads SNHLY; CDR2 reads FYNNEI. CDR3 region: CATSGGTSSYEQYF. The CDR3 nucleotides are TGTGCCACCAGTGGCGGGACAAGCTCCTACGAGCAGTACTTC.

This clonotype was seen once. The chain employs TRBV7-2 and TRBJ2-7, with TRBD1 matching over 7 bases. This CDR3 has 15 residues. Germline trimming cut 5 bases from V and 2 bases from J; bases unmatched to any gene: 9. Germline V gene lookup returns CDR1 SGHTA and CDR2 FQGNSA. The CDR3 reads CASSPDRTGTYEQYF. CDR3 coding DNA: TGTGCCAGCAGCCCGGACAGGACGGGAACCTACGAGCAGTACTTC.

This chain uses TRBV9 with TRBJ1-5; D gene ambiguous. The CDR3 is 17 amino acids. CDR1 is SGDLS, CDR2 YYNGEE, per germline. Trimming removed 4 bases from V and 1 base from J, with 18 bases in between. The CDR3 here is CASSQEGMVTSNQPQHF. CDR3 nucleotide sequence: TGTGCCAGCAGCCAAGAAGGAATGGTTACCAGCAATCAGCCCCAGCATTTT.

The chain recombines TRBV7-9 with TRBJ2-5; TRBD2 matches at 8 bases. Germline CDR1 is SEHNR and CDR2 is FQNEAQ (reference sequence). V lost 4 bases, J lost 0 bases, and 7 bases stayed unmatched. This CDR3 has 16 residues. For the CDR3, the DNA is TGTGCCAGCAGCTCCAGTAGCGGGAACCACCAAGAGACCCAGTACTTC. As protein: CASSSSSGNHQETQYF.

The chain joins TRBV5-5 to TRBJ2-7; tentatively, D is TRBD1 (6 bases). The germline V and J ends were trimmed by 5 bases and 5 bases, with 11 bases remaining between them. The germline CDR1 and CDR2 sequences are SGHKS and YYEKEE (reference sequence). The CDR3 runs to 12 residues. The CDR3 spells CASSIAGDEQYF. The CDR3 bases are TGTGCCAGCAGTATCGCAGGGGACGAGCAGTACTTC.

This CDR3 is CASRKGGTQAYEQYF. CDR3 DNA: TGTGCCAGCAGGAAAGGTGGGACACAGGCCTACGAGCAGTACTTC. The rearrangement uses TRBV25-1 and TRBJ2-5, with a possible D match to TRBD1 (6 bases). TRBJ2-7 explains the end of the DNA better; the J call may be wrong. This CDR3 region has 15 residues. Germline V gene data show CDR1 as MGHDK and CDR2 as SYGVNS.

The chain has TRBV29-1 and TRBJ2-3, with D perhaps matching TRBD1 (6 bases). The V end was cut by 5 bases, the J end by 2 bases, with 11 bases between. This CDR3 is built from 13 residues. CDR1 is SQVTM, CDR2 ANQGSEA, per germline. CDR3 in amino acids: CSVSRTVTDTQYF. The CDR3 DNA follows: TGCAGCGTTTCGAGGACAGTCACAGATACGCAGTATTTT.

Ten or more counts support this clonotype. The rearrangement links TRBV29-1 to TRBJ2-7, with D perhaps matching TRBD2 (5 bases). The CDR3 has 12 amino acids. Germline V lookup: CDR1 SQVTM, CDR2 ANQGSEA. The V and J ends lost 6 bases and 0 bases respectively, with 9 bases between them. This CDR3 reads CSVYSGSYEQYF. CDR3 DNA sequence: TGCAGCGTCTACAGCGGCTCCTACGAGCAGTACTTC.

The chain has TRBV5-1 and TRBJ2-5, with TRBD2 matching 7 bases. This CDR3 has 15 residues. CDR1 SGHRS and CDR2 YFSETQ come from the germline V gene. V gave up 5 bases and J gave up 5 bases; unmatched junction bases: 12. For the CDR3, the DNA is TGCGCCAGCAGTCCCGGGACTATAGTTACCGAGACCCAGTACTTC. The encoded protein is CASSPGTIVTETQYF.

In its sample, this clonotype was seen many times. A read error may explain this, as a much larger clone is one base away. The chain is built from TRBV9 and TRBJ1-1; D is possibly TRBD1 (6 bases). Germline CDR1 reads SGDLS; CDR2 reads YYNGEE. Between the trimmed V and J ends, which lost 0 bases and 3 bases, there was a span of 6 bases. The CDR3 spans 13 residues. The chain's CDR3 is CASSVGGHTEAFF. CDR3 bases: TGTGCCAGCAGCGTAGGGGGGCACACTGAAGCTTTCTTT.

This clonotype was found a few times. V gene TRBV5-6 combines with J gene TRBJ1-5; 12 positions agree with TRBD1. The V and J ends lost 5 bases and 2 bases, in that order; junction bases with no gene match: 17. The CDR3 loop spans 20 amino acids. The germline V gene encodes CDR1 SGHDT and CDR2 YYEEEE. CDR3 sequence (DNA): TGTGCCAGCAGTCTGAAAGGGCCGGGACAGGGGGCGATCGGCAATCAGCCCCAGCATTTT. Amino acid sequence: CASSLKGPGQGAIGNQPQHF.